This T cell receptor beta chain was obtained from a study of regulatory T cells in long-lasting Graves disease. Across the study: Graves' patients, diagnosed recently, had received antithyroid drugs under 3 months.

This clonotype was seen a handful of times. The target antigen is unknown. Study-level points and caveats: Persistent disease preferred TRBV28, TRBJ1-2 and TRBJ2-5. Persistent Graves' patients showed less TCR diversity than newly diagnosed patients showed.

Investigators prepared the TCR beta libraries by applying iRepertoire HTBI primers and Arm-PCR of CDR3 regions. TCRdb recomputed calls from the multiplex PCR reads with MiXCR, one row per CDR3 protein. The repertoire consists of about 560,000 distinct CDR3 sequences, with about 16% occurring once and the leading ten covering 12%. As for time point: newly diagnosed GD, antithyroid drugs for less than 3 months. From RNA extracted from PBMCs, the TCR library was made. CDR3 length equals 15 residues. CDR1 and CDR2 (germline): SGHRS, YFSETQ. Trimming stripped 2 bases from V and 4 bases from J, with 15 bases between. Separately, the same data were catalogued under a study of T cells in Graves' hyperthyroidism and ophthalmopathy. As reported in that work: The majority of expanded thyroid clonotypes above 0.001 also appeared in blood.

Here the sequenced sample was peripheral blood mononuclear cells (PBMCs), taken at new diagnosis, from a patient treated with antithyroid drugs. The source of this sequence is a man younger than 30 with Graves disease. The genes are TRBV5-1 and TRBJ1-2; a possible D gene is TRBD1 (6 bases). CDR3: CASSFGQQAIYGYTF. For the CDR3, the DNA is TGCGCCAGCAGCTTCGGACAGCAAGCGATCTATGGCTACACCTTC.